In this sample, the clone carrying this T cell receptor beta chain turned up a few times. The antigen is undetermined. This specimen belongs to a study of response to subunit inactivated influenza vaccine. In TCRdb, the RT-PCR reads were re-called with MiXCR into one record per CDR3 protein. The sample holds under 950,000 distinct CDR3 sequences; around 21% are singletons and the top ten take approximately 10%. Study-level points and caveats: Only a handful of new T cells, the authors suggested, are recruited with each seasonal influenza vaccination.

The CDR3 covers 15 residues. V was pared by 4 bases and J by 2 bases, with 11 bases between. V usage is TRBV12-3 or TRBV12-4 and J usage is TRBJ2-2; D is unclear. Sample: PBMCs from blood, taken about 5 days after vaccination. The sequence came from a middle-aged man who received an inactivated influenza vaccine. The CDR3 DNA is TGTGCCAGCAGTTCCCCAGGTGGCAACACCGGGGAGCTGTTTTTT. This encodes CASSSPGGNTGELFF.